Listed here are 26 T cell receptor beta chains from one sample, sequenced in a study of OX40 agonist ivuxolimab in advanced cancers. Sequencing was performed with immunoSEQ multiplex PCR; in TCRdb, only in-frame clones are kept and a portion is missing. Among some 81,000 clones listed, about 86% were seen once. The sample here was CD4+ or CD8+ T cells sorted from blood, taken in a trial of the OX40 agonist ivuxolimab. The receptors shown here come from an adult with an advanced solid tumor such as melanoma, head and neck, liver or kidney cancer.

V gene TRBV29-1 combines with J gene TRBJ2-7; 8 nucleotides agree with TRBD1. Germline trimming cut 5 bases from V and 4 bases from J; bases unmatched to any gene: 10. Germline lookup yields CDR1 SQVTM and CDR2 ANQGSEA. This CDR3 is built from 14 residues. For the CDR3, the DNA is TGCAGCGTTTCAAGCCAGGGGGCGGCTTACGAGCAGTACTTC. Protein sequence: CSVSSQGAAYEQYF.

The rearrangement uses TRBV5-1 and TRBJ1-1; D is uncertain. CDR3 length equals 12 residues. V gave up 1 base and J gave up 7 bases, with 8 bases separating them. Germline values: CDR1 SGHRS, CDR2 YFSETQ. The CDR3 loop reads CASSLWADEAFF. CDR3 nucleotides: TGCGCCAGCAGCTTGTGGGCAGATGAAGCTTTCTTT.

In its sample, this clone was seen once. The V and J genes are TRBV27 and TRBJ2-3; D is possibly TRBD2 (6 bases). Germline V CDR1 and CDR2: MNHEY, SMNVEV (reference sequence). The CDR3 spans 17 residues. V dropped 3 bases and J dropped 2 bases, with 18 bases sitting between them. CDR3 sequence (DNA): TGTGCCAGCAGTTTTGTTTTGGGGGGAGGATTCACAGATACGCAGTATTTT. Translated: CASSFVLGGGFTDTQYF.

The chain uses TRBV11-2 and TRBJ2-2, with D possibly TRBD1 on 6 matching bases. The CDR3 runs to 14 residues. Germline loops: CDR1 SGHAT, CDR2 FQNNGV. With 6 bases removed from V and 4 bases from J, the gap between germline ends came to 12 bases. The CDR3, as DNA: TGTGCCAGCAGGGGAACAGGGACCACCGGGGAGCTGTTTTTT. Amino acid sequence: CASRGTGTTGELFF.

This sequence joins TRBV5-1 and TRBJ1-6, with D possibly matching TRBD1 (6 bases). V gave up 0 bases and J gave up 7 bases, with 14 bases separating them. Germline V gene lookup returns CDR1 SGHRS and CDR2 YFSETQ. CDR3 size: 16 residues. CDR3 protein: CASSLAVRGANSPLHF. The CDR3 coding sequence is TGCGCCAGCAGCTTGGCCGTACGGGGGGCCAATTCACCCCTCCACTTT.

This chain links TRBV5-4 with TRBJ2-7, with TRBD1 matching 9 bases. CDR1 SGHNT and CDR2 YYREEE come from the germline V gene (reference sequence). This CDR3 spans 15 amino acids. The ends lost 4 bases at V and 3 bases at J; junction bases unmatched: 8. In nucleotides, the CDR3 is TGTGCCAGCAGCCCGGACAGGGGAAGAAACTACGAGCAGTACTTC. This codes for CASSPDRGRNYEQYF.

V gene TRBV19 combines with J gene TRBJ1-2, with TRBD1 identical over 8 bases. With 3 bases clipped from V and 6 bases from J, the junction kept 3 bases outside the gene matches. This CDR3 has 13 amino acids. Germline CDR1 LNHDA, CDR2 SQIVND (reference sequence). The CDR3 DNA is TGTGCCAGTAGTATGATGACAGGGGATGGCTACACCTTC. It translates to CASSMMTGDGYTF.

J is TRBJ1-5 and V is TRBV28; tentative D call: TRBD1 (6 bases). Germline lookup yields CDR1 MDHEN and CDR2 SYDVKM. The V gene lost 5 bases and the J gene lost 7 bases, with 15 bases spanning the gap. CDR3 size: 14 residues. CDR3 sequence (DNA): TGTGCCAGCAGTGTTTGGGGGGCGGAACAGCCCCAGCATTTT. As protein: CASSVWGAEQPQHF.

The V gene is TRBV30, the J gene TRBJ2-1; 10 bases are shared with TRBD2. Unmatched junction bases numbered 11, after V lost 2 bases and J lost 10 bases. The germline V gene has CDR1 GTSNPN and CDR2 SVGIG (reference sequence). The CDR3 has 15 residues. For the CDR3, the DNA is TGTGCCTGGAGTAAGTTGCTAGCGGGGGTCCACGAGCAGTTCTTC. Protein: CAWSKLLAGVHEQFF.

The gene calls are TRBV6-1 and TRBJ1-1, with a possible D match to TRBD1 (5 bases). Trimming took 7 bases from V and 5 from J, leaving 17 bases between them. CDR1 is MNHNS, CDR2 SASEGT, per germline. The CDR3 has 14 residues. As DNA, the CDR3 is TGTGCCAGCACCCCTCGGGAGGGGCGGACTGAAGCTTTCTTT. Translating it yields CASTPREGRTEAFF.

The chain recombines TRBV2 with TRBJ2-3, with D uncertain. V lost 2 bases to trimming and J lost 0 bases, with 12 bases between them. Germline V lookup: CDR1 SNHLY, CDR2 FYNNEI. The CDR3 sequence is 16 residues long. CDR3 bases: TGTGCCAGCAGTGAAACGACTCCCGGGAGCACAGATACGCAGTATTTT. Translating gives CASSETTPGSTDTQYF.

The chain couples TRBV6-1 to TRBJ2-5; the match to TRBD2 covers 9 bases. The V segment lost 6 bases and the J segment 3 bases; nucleotides outside the gene matches: 2. The germline gives CDR1 MNHNS, CDR2 SASEGT. There are 13 residues in the CDR3. The CDR3 DNA sequence: TGTGCCAGCAGGGGGACTAGCAAAGAGACCCAGTACTTC. This sequence encodes CASRGTSKETQYF.

The V and J genes are TRBV30 and TRBJ1-5, with no clear D. Per the germline V gene, CDR1 is GTSNPN and CDR2 is SVGIG (reference sequence). CDR3 length equals 13 residues. The V end was cut by 5 bases, the J end by 3 bases, with 11 bases between. The chain's CDR3 is CAWGGGYNQPQHF. The CDR3 DNA reads TGTGCCTGGGGAGGAGGGTACAATCAGCCCCAGCATTTT. Based on the CDR3 plus reference TRBV30 and TRBJ1-5, the full variable domain is SQTIHQWPATLVQPVGSPLSLECTVEGTSNPNLYWYRQAAGRGLQLLFYSVGIGQISSEVPQNLSASRPQDRQFILSSKKLLLSDSGFYLCAWGGGYNQPQHFGDGTRLSIL.

The chain joins TRBV6-6 to TRBJ2-7; D gene unclear. Per the germline V gene, CDR1 is MNHNY and CDR2 is SVGAGI (reference sequence). The CDR3 loop spans 12 amino acids. V lost 4 bases, J lost 7 bases, and 11 bases lay in between. The CDR3 sequence is CASSLPLREQYF. The DNA of the CDR3 is TGTGCCAGCAGTTTACCCCTCAGGGAGCAGTACTTC.

This clone turned up a few times. The chain carries TRBV11-2 and TRBJ2-1; D unresolved. Looked up from germline, CDR1 is SGHAT and CDR2 is FQNNGV. The CDR3 covers 15 residues. Trimming took off 1 base at V and 5 bases at J, with 12 bases between the two ends. CDR3 coding DNA: TGTGCCAGCAGCTTAGGGCTGGTTTCCCACAATGAGCAGTTCTTC. Protein product: CASSLGLVSHNEQFF.

V is TRBV5-1 and J is TRBJ1-3; D remains ambiguous. Germline-derived CDR1 and CDR2 are SGHRS and YFSETQ. The CDR3 runs 13 residues. Trimming shortened V by 0 bases and J by 3 bases, and 4 bases separated the two germline ends. The CDR3 bases are TGCGCCAGCAGCTTGGACGGTGGAAACACCATATATTTT. This encodes CASSLDGGNTIYF.

V and J are TRBV5-4 and TRBJ2-7; 9 bases map to TRBD1. The CDR3 has 14 amino acids. The V gene end was trimmed by 4 bases and the J gene end by 0 bases; junction bases not matched to a gene: 2. Germline CDR1 is SGHNT and CDR2 is YYREEE (reference sequence). The CDR3 DNA sequence: TGTGCCAGCAGCCGGACAGGGGACTCCTACGAGCAGTACTTC. It yields the protein CASSRTGDSYEQYF.

The chain employs TRBV27 and TRBJ2-5; weak D call: TRBD2 (5 bases). There are 18 residues in the CDR3. The germline gives CDR1 MNHEY, CDR2 SMNVEV (reference sequence). Trimming took off 9 bases at V and 5 bases at J, with 31 bases between the two ends. CDR3 coding DNA: TGTGCCAGGCCCCCCGGTCCCCTCTTTTCGGGGTCGGAGGAGACCCAGTACTTC. Its protein product is CARPPGPLFSGSEETQYF.

The chain recombines TRBV7-3 with TRBJ2-3; D is undetermined. This CDR3 is built from 13 residues. Germline V CDR1 and CDR2: SGHTA, FQGTGA. Between the trimmed V and J ends, which lost 4 bases and 6 bases, there was a span of 11 bases. CDR3 in amino acids: CASSSTHGDTQYF. For the CDR3, the DNA is TGTGCCAGCAGCTCCACGCATGGGGATACGCAGTATTTT.

V is TRBV7-9 and J is TRBJ2-3, with TRBD1 identical over 7 bases. The CDR3 spans 16 residues. Germline V CDR1 and CDR2: SEHNR, FQNEAQ (reference sequence). J was trimmed by 2 bases and V by 6 bases; bases with no gene match: 11. In DNA, the CDR3 is TGTGCCAGCAGTAAGGGGGCACAAACCCTCACAGATACGCAGTATTTT. It encodes CASSKGAQTLTDTQYF.

The V gene is TRBV7-3, the J gene TRBJ2-1, with unresolved D. Germline lookup yields CDR1 SGHTA and CDR2 FQGTGA. The V end lost 0 bases, the J end lost 5 bases, and 14 bases lay between the germline ends. This CDR3 is 16 amino acids long. CDR3 coding DNA: TGTGCCAGCAGCTTAACACCCAGTCGAGTTGACAATGAGCAGTTCTTC. This codes for CASSLTPSRVDNEQFF.

The chain links TRBV4-1 to TRBJ2-3, with a weak D call TRBD1 (6 bases). The germline V gene has CDR1 MGHRA and CDR2 YSYEKL. The CDR3 is 17 amino acids. Trimming stripped 3 bases from V and 0 bases from J, with 16 bases between. In DNA, the CDR3 is TGCGCCAGCAGCCACCTTCTCAGGGGACGTAGCACAGATACGCAGTATTTT. It is translated as CASSHLLRGRSTDTQYF.

The chain has TRBV11-3 and TRBJ1-3, with a tentative D call TRBD1 (5 bases). The ends were cut back, 3 bases at V and 0 bases at J, with 24 bases in the middle. In germline, CDR1 is SGHNT, CDR2 YENEEA. The length of the CDR3 is 20 residues. The DNA for the CDR3 is TGTGCCAGCAGCTTCGGGACCCCGTTCACGACCGATTACTCTGGAAACACCATATATTTT. Translating it yields CASSFGTPFTTDYSGNTIYF.

The V gene is TRBV25-1, the J gene TRBJ1-1, with D hard to call. Deletions cut 0 bases from V and 0 bases from J, with 2 bases between. This CDR3 contains 13 residues. CDR1 and CDR2 (germline): MGHDK, SYGVNS. The CDR3 nucleotides read TGTGCCAGCAGTGAATACCTGAACACTGAAGCTTTCTTT. It codes for CASSEYLNTEAFF.

The chain links TRBV19 to TRBJ1-1; TRBD1 matches 8 bases. The CDR3 totals 15 residues. Unmatched junction bases numbered 9, after V lost 5 bases and J lost 4 bases. Germline CDR1 and CDR2: LNHDA and SQIVND (reference sequence). The CDR3 here is CASSPGQASGTEAFF. The CDR3 nucleotides are TGTGCCAGTAGTCCGGGACAGGCGAGTGGCACTGAAGCTTTCTTT.

This clone was observed a single time. This chain connects TRBV30 to TRBJ1-4; possible D gene TRBD1, 6 bases. With 5 bases removed from V and 8 bases from J, the gap between germline ends came to 18 bases. In germline, CDR1 is GTSNPN, CDR2 SVGIG (reference sequence). The CDR3 length is 14 residues. This chain's CDR3 is CAWGIDRPGEKLFF. For the CDR3, the DNA is TGTGCCTGGGGGATCGACAGGCCGGGCGAAAAACTGTTTTTT.